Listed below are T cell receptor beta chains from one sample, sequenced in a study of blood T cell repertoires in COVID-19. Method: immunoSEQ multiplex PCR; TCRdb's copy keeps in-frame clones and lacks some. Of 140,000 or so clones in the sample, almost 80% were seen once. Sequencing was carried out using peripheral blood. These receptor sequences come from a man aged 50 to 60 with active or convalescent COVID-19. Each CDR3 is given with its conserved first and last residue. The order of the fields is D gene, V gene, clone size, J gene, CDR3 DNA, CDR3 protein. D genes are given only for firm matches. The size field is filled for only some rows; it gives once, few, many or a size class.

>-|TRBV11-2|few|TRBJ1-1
TGTGCCAGCAGCTTAGACGGCGGCCTGGGCACTGAAGCTTTCTTT
CASSLDGGLGTEAFF
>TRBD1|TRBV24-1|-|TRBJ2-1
TGTGCCGCCGCAGGGACAGGGGAAAATGAGCAGTTCTTC
CAAAGTGENEQFF
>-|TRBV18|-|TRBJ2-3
TGTGCCAGCTCACCTCTTGGCACAGATACGCAGTATTTT
CASSPLGTDTQYF
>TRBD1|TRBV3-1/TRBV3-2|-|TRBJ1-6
TGTGCCAGCAGCCAAGATTTGGACAGGGGAAGTTTCTATAATTCACCCCTCCACTTT
CASSQDLDRGSFYNSPLHF
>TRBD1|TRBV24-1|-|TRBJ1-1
TGTGCCACCAGTGACCTTCAGGGGGAGGCTTTCTTT
CATSDLQGEAFF
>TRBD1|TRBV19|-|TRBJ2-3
TGTGCCAGTAGTTATGTGAGGGACAGGAGCACAGATACGCAGTATTTT
CASSYVRDRSTDTQYF
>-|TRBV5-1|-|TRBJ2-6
TGCGCCAGCAGCTTGGTCCCAGGCCTCTCTGGGGCCAACGTCCTGACTTTC
CASSLVPGLSGANVLTF
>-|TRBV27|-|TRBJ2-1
TGTGCCAGCAGTTCCCGTTACAATGAGCAGTTCTTC
CASSSRYNEQFF
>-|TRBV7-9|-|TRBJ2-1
TGTGCCAGCAGCTTTGGCGGGTTAAACAATGAGCAGTTCTTC
CASSFGGLNNEQFF
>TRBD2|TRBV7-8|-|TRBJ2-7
TGTGCCAGCAGCTTAGCGTTTAGCGGGAGTGTCTACGAGCAGTACTTC
CASSLAFSGSVYEQYF
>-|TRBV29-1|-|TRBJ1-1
TGCAGCGTGAGAAGGGAGGCACCTGAAGCTTTCTTT
CSVRREAPEAFF
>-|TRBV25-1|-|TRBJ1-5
TGTGCCAGCAGTGGTTCCGTAGGGGACAATCAGCCCCAGCATTTT
CASSGSVGDNQPQHF
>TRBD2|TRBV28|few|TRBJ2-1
TGTGCCAGCAGTTCCCAGACTAGCGGGAGTAATGAGCAGTTCTTC
CASSSQTSGSNEQFF
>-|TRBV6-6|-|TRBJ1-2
TGTGCCAGCAGTCCAAACCGGGACTACTTGAACTATGGCTACACCTTC
CASSPNRDYLNYGYTF
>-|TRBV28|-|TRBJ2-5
TGTGCCAGCAGCCCCAGCCCTAGCGCCTACGGGGAGACCCAGTACTTC
CASSPSPSAYGETQYF
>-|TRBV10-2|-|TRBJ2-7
TGCGCCAGCAGTGAGTCTTGGGCAGGAGGGTCCTACGAGCAGTACTTC
CASSESWAGGSYEQYF
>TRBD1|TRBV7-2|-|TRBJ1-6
TGTGCCAGCAGTCCTGGGACAGCTAATTCACCCCTCCACTTT
CASSPGTANSPLHF
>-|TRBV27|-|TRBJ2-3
TGTGCCAGCAGTTTAGTGGTCGGGGGCACAGATACGCAGTATTTT
CASSLVVGGTDTQYF
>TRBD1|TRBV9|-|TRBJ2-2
TGTGCCAGCAGCGTAACAGGGGTACAGTCCGGGGAGCTGTTTTTT
CASSVTGVQSGELFF
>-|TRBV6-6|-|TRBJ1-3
TGTGCCAGCAGTTGGGGCCAGGGTAGTGGAAACACCATATATTTT
CASSWGQGSGNTIYF
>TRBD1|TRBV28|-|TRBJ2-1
TGTGCCAGCACACCCCGCTGGACAGGGGGGGATGAGCAGTTCTTC
CASTPRWTGGDEQFF
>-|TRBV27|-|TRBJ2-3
TGTGCCAGCAGTTTTCTAGAGGCAAAGGGCACAGATACGCAGTATTTT
CASSFLEAKGTDTQYF